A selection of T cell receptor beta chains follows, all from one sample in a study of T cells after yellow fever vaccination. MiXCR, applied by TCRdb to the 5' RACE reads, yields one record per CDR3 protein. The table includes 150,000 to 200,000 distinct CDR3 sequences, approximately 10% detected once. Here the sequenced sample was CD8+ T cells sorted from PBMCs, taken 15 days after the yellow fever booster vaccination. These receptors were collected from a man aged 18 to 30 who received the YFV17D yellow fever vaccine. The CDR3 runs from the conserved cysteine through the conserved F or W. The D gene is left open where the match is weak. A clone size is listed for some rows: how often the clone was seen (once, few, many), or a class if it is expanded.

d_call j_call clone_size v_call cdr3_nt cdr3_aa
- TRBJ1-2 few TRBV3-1 TGTGCCAGCAGCCAAGATTCCGGCAGACCCACTCATGGCTACACCTTC CASSQDSGRPTHGYTF
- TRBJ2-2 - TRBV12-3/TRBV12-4 TGTGCCAGCAGTTTGGGTGCAGGGATCACCGGGGAGCTGTTTTTT CASSLGAGITGELFF
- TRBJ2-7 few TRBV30 TGTGCCTGGCTACAGTCCTACGAGCAGTACTTC CAWLQSYEQYF
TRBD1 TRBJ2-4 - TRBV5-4 TGTGCCAGCAGCTCAGAGGACAGGGGGCTAGGGGAAAACATTCAGTACTTC CASSSEDRGLGENIQYF
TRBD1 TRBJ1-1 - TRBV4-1 TGCGCCAGCAGCCAATCGACAGGGAGGAACACTGAAGCTTTCTTT CASSQSTGRNTEAFF
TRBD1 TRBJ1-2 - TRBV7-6 TGTGCCAGCAGCTCCGGGACAGGGTTGGCTGGCTACACCTTC CASSSGTGLAGYTF
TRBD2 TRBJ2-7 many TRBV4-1 TGCGCCAGCAGGTCAGCGGGGGAGACCTACGAGCAGTACTTC CASRSAGETYEQYF
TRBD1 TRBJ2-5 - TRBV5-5 TGTGCCAGCAGCTGGGGACAGATCCTACAAGAGACCCAGTACTTC CASSWGQILQETQYF
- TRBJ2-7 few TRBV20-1 TGCAGTGCTAGAGATAGGGTAGGGGGACGCGAGCAGTACTTC CSARDRVGGREQYF
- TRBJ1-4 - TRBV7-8 TGTGCCAGCAGCCGCAGTCCCCGGGATGAAAAACTGTTTTTT CASSRSPRDEKLFF
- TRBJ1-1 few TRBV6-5 TGTGCCAGCAGTTACTCCCGGGTCACTGAAGCTTTCTTT CASSYSRVTEAFF
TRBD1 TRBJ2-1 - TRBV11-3 TGTGCCAGCAGCGGACAGGGTAATGAGCAGTTCTTC CASSGQGNEQFF
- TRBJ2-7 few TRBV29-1 TGCAGCGTTGAAGGGGGCCCCCCCTACGAGCAGTACTTC CSVEGGPPYEQYF
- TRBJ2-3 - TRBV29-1 TGCAGCGTTCCTGGTCGGAGGGGCCTCACAGATACGCAGTATTTT CSVPGRRGLTDTQYF
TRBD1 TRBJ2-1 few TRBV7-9 TGTGCCAGCAGCTTAGTTCGGGACAGACACAATGAGCAGTTCTTC CASSLVRDRHNEQFF
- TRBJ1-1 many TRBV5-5 TGTGCCAGCAGCTTAGGGCCCCCCGGGGGCACTGAAGCTTTCTTT CASSLGPPGGTEAFF
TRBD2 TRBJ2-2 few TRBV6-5 TGTGCCAGCACCGTACTAGCGGGGGGGTACACCGGGGAGCTGTTTTTT CASTVLAGGYTGELFF
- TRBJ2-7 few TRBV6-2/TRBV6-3 TGTGCCAGCACCAACGATTCCCCACCCGAGCAGTACTTC CASTNDSPPEQYF
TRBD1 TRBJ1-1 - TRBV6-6 TGTGCCAGCACCCGACCGGGACAGGGGAACGGAGCTTTCTTT CASTRPGQGNGAFF
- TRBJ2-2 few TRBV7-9 TGTGCCACCGCACAAGACACCGGGGAGCTGTTTTTT CATAQDTGELFF
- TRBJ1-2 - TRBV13 TGTGCCAGCAGCAAGTTGGGGGACCCCTATGGCTACACCTTC CASSKLGDPYGYTF
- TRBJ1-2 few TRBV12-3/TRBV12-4 TGTGCCAGCAGTTACACAGGGTATGGCTACACCTTC CASSYTGYGYTF
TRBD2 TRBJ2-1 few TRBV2 TGTGCCAGCAGTGAGTTATCTTACGGGGGGGAGCAGTTCTTC CASSELSYGGEQFF
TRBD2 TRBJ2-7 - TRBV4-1 TGCGCCAGCAGCCAAGTAGTAGCGGGGGGCCCAAGGGGCGAGCGGTACTTC CASSQVVAGGPRGERYF
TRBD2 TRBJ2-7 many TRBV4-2 TGTGCCAGCAGCCAAGAGCCAGGAACTCCGGGACTAGCTGTCGAGCAGTACTTC CASSQEPGTPGLAVEQYF
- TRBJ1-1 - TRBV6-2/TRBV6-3 TGTGCCAGCCGTTGGGGGGCGAACACTGAAGCTTTCTTT CASRWGANTEAFF
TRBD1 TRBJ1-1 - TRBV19 TGTGCCAGTTCTACGACAGGGGGCTCCGAAGCTTTCTTT CASSTTGGSEAFF
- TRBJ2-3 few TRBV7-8 TGTGCCAGCAGCTCGGGAGTTCCCCGTAACCCTAGCACAGATACGCAGTATTTT CASSSGVPRNPSTDTQYF
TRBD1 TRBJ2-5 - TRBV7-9 TGTGCCAGCAGCTTAAGGCGAAGGGACAGGGTGGGTCAAGAGACCCAGTACTTC CASSLRRRDRVGQETQYF
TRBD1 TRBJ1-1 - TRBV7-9 TGTGCCAGCAGCTTGTCCGGGACAGGGGGCGAGAACACTGAAGCTTTCTTT CASSLSGTGGENTEAFF
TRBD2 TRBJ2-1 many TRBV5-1 TGCGCCAGCAGCTACCCTAGCGGGGGGGCCGTGGTCGGTGAGCAGTTCTTC CASSYPSGGAVVGEQFF
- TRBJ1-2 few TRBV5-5 TGTGCCAGCAGCTTGGACGGGGTAACGAACTATGGCTACACCTTC CASSLDGVTNYGYTF
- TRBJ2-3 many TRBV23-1 TGCGCCAGAGGGGACACGATGGCAGATACGCAGTATTTT CARGDTMADTQYF
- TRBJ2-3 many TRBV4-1 TGCGCCAGCAGCCAAGGAAGGGGCACAGATACGCAGTATTTT CASSQGRGTDTQYF
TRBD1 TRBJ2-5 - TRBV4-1 TGCGCCAGCAGCCAAGTCGGACAGGGCCAAGAGACCCAGTACTTC CASSQVGQGQETQYF
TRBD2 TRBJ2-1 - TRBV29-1 TGCTGCGTTGAGGAGCGGGGGAGTGAGCAGTTCTTC CCVEERGSEQFF
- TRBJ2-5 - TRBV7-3 TGTGCCAGCAGCACCGGAGACGAGACCCAGTACTTC CASSTGDETQYF
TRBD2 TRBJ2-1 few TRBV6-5 TGTGCCAGCAGAAGTAGCGGGGGACTATACAATGAGCAGTTCTTC CASRSSGGLYNEQFF
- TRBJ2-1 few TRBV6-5 TGTGCCAGCAGCAGGGCAGGAGAGCAGTTCTTC CASSRAGEQFF
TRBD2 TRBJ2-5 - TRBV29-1 TGCAGCGTTGTACCGGGACTAGCGGGGGGCTTACCAGAGGAGACCCAGTACTTC CSVVPGLAGGLPEETQYF
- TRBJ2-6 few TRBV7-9 TGTGCCAGCATAGGGGTCGGGGCCAACGTCCTGACTTTC CASIGVGANVLTF
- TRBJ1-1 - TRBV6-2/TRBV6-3 TGTGCCAGCAGTCGGCCGGGATACACTGAAGCTTTCTTT CASSRPGYTEAFF
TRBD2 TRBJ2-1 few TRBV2 TGTGCCAGCAGAGCTAGCGGGAGTTACAATGAGCAGTTCTTC CASRASGSYNEQFF
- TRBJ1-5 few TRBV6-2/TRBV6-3 TGTGCCAGCAGCCCACTTGACAGTTATAGCAATCAGCCCCAGCATTTT CASSPLDSYSNQPQHF
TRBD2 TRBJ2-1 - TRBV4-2 TGTGCCAGCAGCCCATTTAGCGGGGGGGCTGCCTACAATGAGCAGTTCTTC CASSPFSGGAAYNEQFF
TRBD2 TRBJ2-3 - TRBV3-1 TGTGCCAGCAGCCCGGTAGCGGGGATCACAGATACGCAGTATTTT CASSPVAGITDTQYF